This T cell receptor (beta chain) was sequenced for a study of T cells in women clearing cervical HPV infection. General study findings and limits: TRBV6-7 relative abundance averaged roughly 0.1% in cases and more than 0.15% in controls.

Cervical HPV DNA detected by MY09/MY11 PCR, typed by dot-blot. As regards this clone: Its antigen is unidentified. The read ends 3 residues before the CDR3 terminus; that terminus is restored from the germline J gene.

Profiled with immunoSEQ multiplex PCR; TCRdb holds only in-frame clones, not every one. The sample includes roughly 48,000 clones. Germline values: CDR1 DFQATT, CDR2 SNEGSKA (reference sequence). V shed 5 bases, J shed 3 bases, and the junction held 7 bases outside the gene matches. The CDR3 extends over 13 amino acids. The chain joins TRBV20-1 to TRBJ2-7; 7 bases match TRBD1. This TCR derives from a woman between 18 and 69 years old with a cervical HPV16 infection that either progressed to CIN3+ or cleared (not recorded which). The sequencing input was blood buffy coat. CDR3 amino acids: CSALYRGIYEQYF. CDR3 DNA (partial): TGCAGTGCTTTATACAGGGGTATCTACGAG.